Shown below are 21 T cell receptor beta chains from a single sample sequenced in a study of T cell clonality in common variable immunodeficiency. Sequenced by immunoSEQ multiplex PCR; TCRdb stores in-frame clones only, minus some. The repertoire consists of under 45,000 clones, none detected only once. Sequencing was performed on peripheral blood mononuclear cells. These receptors all come from a person aged 18 to 75 in good health.

This clone was picked up many times. The CDR3 end falls 3 residues outside the read, so it is completed with the germline J gene. This chain links TRBV7-9 with TRBJ2-7; 8 bases agree with TRBD1. This CDR3 has 15 residues. CDR1 and CDR2 (germline): SEHNR, FQNEAQ (reference sequence). The ends lost 2 bases at V and 3 bases at J; junction bases unmatched: 6. CDR3 sequence reads: CASSLYDRGDYEQYF. CDR3 bases read: TGTGCCAGCAGCTTATACGACAGGGGAGACTACGAG.

This clone was observed many times. CDR3 sequence: CASSQGQYNSPLHF. Partial CDR3 DNA: TGCGCCAGCAGCCAAGGACAGTATAATTCACCC. The rearrangement links TRBV4-1 to TRBJ1-6; TRBD1 might be the D (5 bases). The read finishes 3 residues shy of the CDR3 end, and the germline J gene is used to complete it. Germline V CDR1 and CDR2: MGHRA, YSYEKL. The ends were cut back, 1 base at V and 4 bases at J, with 5 bases in the middle. The CDR3 extends over 14 amino acids.

This clone came up many times. The read ends 3 residues before the CDR3 terminus; that terminus is restored from the germline J gene. The chain is built from TRBV5-3 and TRBJ2-2, with D perhaps TRBD2 (5 bases). TRBV5-3 is an ORF, with its function uncertain. The germline V and J ends were trimmed by 0 bases and 6 bases, with 15 bases remaining between them. The CDR3 has 16 amino acids. The covered CDR3 bases are TGTGCCAGAAGCTTGGCCGGGGTAGGTCTGGCCGGGGAG. It yields the protein CARSLAGVGLAGE. The full CDR3 protein reads CARSLAGVGLAGELFF.

This clone was detected ten times or more. The CDR3 goes on 3 residues after the read ends, and that part is filled in from the germline J gene. This chain links TRBV20-1 with TRBJ2-3; 8 bases are a match to TRBD2. Per germline, CDR1 DFQATT and CDR2 SNEGSKA (reference sequence). This CDR3 comprises 16 residues. The V segment lost 6 bases and the J segment 0 bases; nucleotides outside the gene matches: 11. CDR3 DNA, as far as it was read: TGCAGTGCAGCCGGGACTAGGGTATCTAGCACAGATACG. Protein product: CSAAGTRVSSTDT. The whole CDR3 sequence is CSAAGTRVSSTDTQYF.

Concerning this clone itself: The read ends 3 residues before the CDR3 terminus; that terminus is restored from the germline J gene. The gene calls are TRBV20-1 and TRBJ1-4; no definite D call. Trimming took 6 bases from V and 8 from J, leaving 16 bases between them. Germline CDR1 DFQATT, CDR2 SNEGSKA (reference sequence). The CDR3 runs 13 residues. CDR3 region: CSALAGGFEKLFF. CDR3 DNA (partial): TGCAGTGCCCTGGCGGGAGGTTTCGAAAAA.

This clone was observed many times. The read comes to an end 3 residues before the CDR3 does, leaving the germline J gene to fill in the end. The chain has TRBV30 and TRBJ1-1, with 7 bases lining up with TRBD1. The CDR3 spans 15 residues. V gave up 1 base and J gave up 3 bases; unmatched junction bases: 8. The germline V gene encodes CDR1 GTSNPN and CDR2 SVGIG (reference sequence). CDR3 DNA, as far as it was read: TGTGCCTGGAGTGGTAAGGGGGCGGGAGACACTGAA. This sequence encodes CAWSGKGAGDTE. The full CDR3 sequence reads CAWSGKGAGDTEAFF. Looking up the rest from reference TRBV30 and TRBJ1-1 gives the full variable domain: SQTIHQWPATLVQPVGSPLSLECTVEGTSNPNLYWYRQAAGRGLQLLFYSVGIGQISSEVPQNLSASRPQDRQFILSSKKLLLSDSGFYLCAWSGKGAGDTEAFFGQGTRLTVV.

Many counts were recorded for this clone. The read halts 3 residues ahead of the CDR3 end, with the missing end drawn from the germline J gene. The V and J genes are TRBV13 and TRBJ2-4; no firm D call. Germline assignment: CDR1 PRHDT and CDR2 FYEKMQ (reference sequence). The CDR3 contains 14 residues. Trimming took 5 bases from V and 0 from J, leaving 8 bases between them. Here the CDR3 reads CASSRAIAKNIQYF. CDR3 DNA, as far as it was read: TGTGCCAGCAGCAGAGCGATAGCCAAAAACATT. The full variable domain, rest sourced from reference TRBV13 and TRBJ2-4, is AAGVIQSPRHLIKEKRETATLKCYPIPRHDTVYWYQQGPGQDPQFLISFYEKMQSDKGSIPDRFSAQQFSDYHSELNMSSLELGDSALYFCASSRAIAKNIQYFGAGTRLSVL.

This clone was seen repeatedly, ten times or more. The read ends 3 residues shy of where the CDR3 ends; the end is completed using the germline J gene. This chain joins TRBV5-1 and TRBJ2-2; 8 nucleotides agree with TRBD1. Trimming took 4 bases from V and 3 from J; bases not matched to a gene: 8. The CDR3 runs to 16 residues. Germline assignment: CDR1 SGHRS and CDR2 YFSETQ. CDR3 loop: CASSLEGQGDTGELFF. The sequenced CDR3 bases are TGCGCCAGCAGCCTCGAAGGACAGGGTGACACCGGGGAG.

This clone came up a few times. The read stops 3 residues short of the end of the CDR3; the missing end is completed from the germline J gene. This rearrangement joins TRBV18 to TRBJ2-7; 8 bases match TRBD2. This CDR3 contains 16 residues. Germline loops: CDR1 KGHSH, CDR2 LQKENI. The V gene end was trimmed by 4 bases and the J gene end by 2 bases; junction bases not matched to a gene: 10. This CDR3 reads CASSLRPGLGAYEQYF. Incomplete CDR3 DNA: TGTGCCAGCTCACTCAGGCCGGGACTAGGGGCCTACGAG.

This clone was recorded at least ten times. The CDR3 end lies 3 residues beyond the end of the read and is filled in from the germline J gene. The chain has TRBV29-1 and TRBJ2-4; 12 nucleotides agree with TRBD2. The V gene's germline CDR1 is SQVTM and CDR2 ANQGSEA. The CDR3 is 14 amino acids. The CDR3 loop reads CSVELTSGRQTQYF. The DNA read from the CDR3 is TGCAGCGTTGAGTTGACTAGCGGGAGACAGACT.

This clone was counted a few times. The read halts 3 residues ahead of the CDR3 end, with the missing end drawn from the germline J gene. The chain employs TRBV2 and TRBJ1-3, with a weak D call TRBD1 (6 bases). Germline CDR1 is SNHLY and CDR2 is FYNNEI. The CDR3 length is 19 residues. V lost 3 bases and J 4 bases, leaving 25 bases between the germline ends. The CDR3: CASSEFGTRLPSSGNTIYF. The sequenced CDR3 bases are TGTGCCAGCAGTGAGTTCGGGACAAGGCTTCCCTCTTCAGGAAACACC. Full variable domain (missing parts from reference TRBV2 and TRBJ1-3): EPEVTQTPSHQVTQMGQEVILRCVPISNHLYFYWYRQILGQKVEFLVSFYNNEISEKSEIFDDQFSVERPDGSNFTLKIRSTKLEDSAMYFCASSEFGTRLPSSGNTIYFGEGSWLTVV.

On this clone itself: The observed sequence ends 3 residues before the CDR3 terminus, with the missing tail filled in from the germline J gene. The J gene is TRBJ2-2, the V gene TRBV7-6; a possible D gene is TRBD1 (7 bases). The V gene's germline CDR1 is SGHVS and CDR2 FNYEAQ. This CDR3 contains 17 residues. V lost 0 bases, J lost 5 bases, and 16 bases lay in between. CDR3 residues: CASSLAYAGGGTGELFF. CDR3 DNA (partial): TGTGCCAGCAGCTTAGCGTACGCAGGGGGAGGTACCGGGGAG.

This clone was seen ten or more times. CDR3 sequence: CAWSNLAQGGYTF. The covered CDR3 bases are TGTGCCTGGAGTAATTTAGCACAGGGAGGC. The chain combines TRBV30 with TRBJ1-2; possible D gene TRBD1, 6 bases. Read coverage stops 3 residues before the CDR3 terminus; the germline J gene supplies the remainder. The CDR3 extends over 13 amino acids. Germline V gives CDR1 GTSNPN, CDR2 SVGIG (reference sequence).

This clone was seen more than once but under ten times. The observed sequence ends 3 residues before the CDR3 terminus, with the missing tail filled in from the germline J gene. The V gene is TRBV5-8, the J gene TRBJ2-5; D might be TRBD1 (6 bases). CDR1 and CDR2 from the germline V gene are SGHTS and YDEGEE. The V and J ends lost 4 bases and 4 bases respectively, with 11 bases between them. The CDR3 contains 13 residues. The CDR3: CASSVQGGETQYF. The part of the CDR3 DNA that was read is TGTGCCAGCAGCGTACAGGGCGGAGAGACC. The full variable domain, its missing parts supplied by reference TRBV5-8 and TRBJ2-5, is EAGVTQSPTHLIKTRGQQATLRCSPISGHTSVYWYQQALGLGLQFLLWYDEGEERNRGNFPPRFSGRQFPNYSSELNVNALELEDSALYLCASSVQGGETQYFGPGTRLLVL.

This clone was seen a few times. The read comes to an end 3 residues before the CDR3 does, leaving the germline J gene to fill in the end. The chain joins TRBV6-1 to TRBJ1-2; D uncertain. This CDR3 has 15 amino acids. The germline V gene has CDR1 MNHNS and CDR2 SASEGT. This chain's CDR3 is CASSVGANRGYDYTF. CDR3 DNA, as far as it was read: TGTGCCAGCAGTGTGGGAGCCAACCGCGGGTACGAC.

This clone was seen ten or more times. The read ends 3 residues early relative to the CDR3; the germline J gene fills the gap. The chain has TRBV12-3 or TRBV12-4 and TRBJ1-1, with 10 bases fitting TRBD1. The CDR3 loop spans 16 amino acids. The J segment lost 1 base and the V segment lost 5 bases, leaving 7 bases of the junction unmatched. CDR3 loop: CASSPGQGKQNTEAFF. CDR3 DNA, as far as it was read: TGTGCCAGCAGTCCGGGACAGGGGAAGCAGAACACTGAA.

This clone was recorded many times. The read gets to within 3 residues of the CDR3 end, and the germline J gene fills in the rest. V is TRBV5-5 and J is TRBJ1-4, with 7 nucleotides matching TRBD1. Looked up from germline, CDR1 is SGHKS and CDR2 is YYEKEE (reference sequence). The CDR3 has 13 amino acids. V lost 4 bases and J lost 7; bases outside the gene matches: 4. The CDR3 DNA, read in part, is TGTGCCAGCAGCCCAGGGGGTCTTGAAAAA. Protein sequence: CASSPGGLEK. The full CDR3 protein is CASSPGGLEKLFF. Variable domain in full (rest from reference TRBV5-5 and TRBJ1-4): DAGVTQSPTHLIKTRGQQVTLRCSPISGHKSVSWYQQVLGQGPQFIFQYYEKEERGRGNFPDRFSARQFPNYSSELNVNALLLGDSALYLCASSPGGLEKLFFGSGTQLSVL.

CDR3 sequence reads: CASSQSSRGFDEKLFF. The sequenced CDR3 bases are TGTGCCAGCAGCCAGAGCTCCAGGGGGTTCGATGAAAAG. The rearrangement links TRBV16 to TRBJ2-2; 7 positions agree with TRBD1. The read finishes 3 residues shy of the CDR3 end, and the germline J gene is used to complete it. The V gene's germline CDR1 is KGHSY and CDR2 FQNENV. The CDR3 covers 16 residues.

This clone occurred many times. The read stops 3 residues short of the end of the CDR3; the missing end is completed from the germline J gene. The chain recombines TRBV6-2 or TRBV6-3 with TRBJ1-2; a weak D match, TRBD1 (6 bases). Germline loops: CDR1 MNHEY, CDR2 SVGEGT. The V and J ends lost 1 base and 3 bases respectively, with 15 bases between them. The CDR3 covers 16 residues. CDR3 amino acids: CASSYLGPRTDYGYTF. CDR3 bases read: TGTGCCAGCAGTTACTTGGGCCCTCGGACAGACTATGGC.

This clone was counted ten times or more. The read falls 3 residues short of the CDR3 end, and the missing part is taken from the germline J gene. This same CDR3 is encoded by further DNA sequences in the sample. This rearrangement joins TRBV18 to TRBJ1-6; 8 bases align to TRBD1. The CDR3 sequence is 13 residues long. CDR1 is KGHSH, CDR2 LQKENI, per germline. Trimming removed 3 bases from V and 8 bases from J; junction bases left unmatched: 0. The CDR3: CASSPTGDSPLHF. Incomplete CDR3 DNA: TGTGCCAGCTCACCGACAGGGGATTCACCC.

As for this clone: The read ends 3 residues before the CDR3 terminus; that terminus is restored from the germline J gene. J is TRBJ2-1 and V is TRBV19, with D perhaps matching TRBD2 (5 bases). The V gene lost 1 base and the J gene lost 5 bases, with 15 bases spanning the gap. The CDR3 has 16 residues. Looked up from germline, CDR1 is LNHDA and CDR2 is SQIVND (reference sequence). This CDR3 reads CASSIGRLAGNNEQFF. CDR3 DNA (partial): TGTGCCAGTAGTATAGGAAGGCTAGCCGGGAACAATGAG. Supplemented by reference TRBV19 and TRBJ2-1, the full variable domain reads DGGITQSPKYLFRKEGQNVTLSCEQNLNHDAMYWYRQDPGQGLRLIYYSQIVNDFQKGDIAEGYSVSREKKESFPLTVTSAQKNPTAFYLCASSIGRLAGNNEQFFGPGTRLTVL.